Many counts were recorded for the clone carrying this T cell receptor beta chain. The antigen is unknown. Template-switching 5'RACE yielded the TCR cDNA; a universal primer site and UMIs were added in the process. TCRdb itself ran the 5' RACE reads through MiXCR, one entry per CDR3 protein. The data show more than 95,000 distinct CDR3 sequences, approximately 7.1% seen once. The data were obtained in a study of T cells after yellow fever vaccination. Looking at the study overall: The fractions with low cell numbers were processed using SMART-Seq v4 Ultra Low Input. Study-wide points: Though it reached lower strength, the secondary response hit its peak faster, day 5 versus 15. Reappearance after the booster was seen for most primary-vaccination clones, at around 95% CD4 and around 90% CD8.

This CDR3 has 17 residues. Per the germline V gene, CDR1 is MGHRA and CDR2 is YSYEKL. Trimming at V came to 1 base and at J to 2 bases, leaving 8 bases not matched to a gene. The source is a man aged 18 to 29 who received the YFV17D yellow fever vaccine. Source: CD4+ T cells sorted from PBMCs, taken about 49 days after the first yellow fever vaccination. The rearrangement uses TRBV4-1 and TRBJ2-7; TRBD2 agrees at 10 bases. In DNA, the CDR3 is TGCGCCAGCAGCCAAGCGCGGGGGACTAGCGAGGCCTACGAGCAGTACTTC. The encoded protein is CASSQARGTSEAYEQYF.